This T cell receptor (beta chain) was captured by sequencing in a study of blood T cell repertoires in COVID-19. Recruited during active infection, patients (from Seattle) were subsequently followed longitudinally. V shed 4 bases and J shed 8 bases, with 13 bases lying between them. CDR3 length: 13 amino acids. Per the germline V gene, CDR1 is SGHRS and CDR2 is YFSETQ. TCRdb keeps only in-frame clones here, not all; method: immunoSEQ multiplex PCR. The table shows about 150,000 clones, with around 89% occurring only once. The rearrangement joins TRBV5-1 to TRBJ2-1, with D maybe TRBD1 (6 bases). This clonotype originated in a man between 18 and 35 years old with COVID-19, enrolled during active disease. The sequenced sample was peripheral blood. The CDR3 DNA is TGCGCCAGCAGCCGACAGACAGGATATGAGCAGTTCTTC. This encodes CASSRQTGYEQFF. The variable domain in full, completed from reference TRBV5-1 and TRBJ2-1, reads KAGVTQTPRYLIKTRGQQVTLSCSPISGHRSVSWYQQTPGQGLQFLFEYFSETQRNKGNFPGRFSGRQFSNSRSEMNVSTLELGDSALYLCASSRQTGYEQFFGPGTRLTVL.